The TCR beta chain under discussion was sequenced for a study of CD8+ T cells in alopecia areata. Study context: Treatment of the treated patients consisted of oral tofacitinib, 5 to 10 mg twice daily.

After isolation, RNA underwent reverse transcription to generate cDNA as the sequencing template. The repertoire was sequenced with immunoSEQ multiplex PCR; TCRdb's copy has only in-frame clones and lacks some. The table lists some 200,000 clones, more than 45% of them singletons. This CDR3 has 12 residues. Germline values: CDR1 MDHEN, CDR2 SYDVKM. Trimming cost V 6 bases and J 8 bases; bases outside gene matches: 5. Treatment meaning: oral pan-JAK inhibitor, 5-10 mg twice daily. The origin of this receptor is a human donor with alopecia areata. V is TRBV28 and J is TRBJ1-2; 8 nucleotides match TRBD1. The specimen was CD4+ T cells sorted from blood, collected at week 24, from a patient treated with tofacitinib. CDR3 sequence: CASRNRGSGYTF. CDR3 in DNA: TGTGCCAGCAGGAACAGGGGGAGCGGCTACACCTTC.